This T cell receptor (beta chain) was sequenced in a study of cytomegalovirus exposure and HLA in healthy donors. Study findings and constraints: The classifier reportedly diagnosed cytomegalovirus status with high specificity and sensitivity.

Of note for this clone: Its antigen is as yet unknown.

Assay used: immunoSEQ multiplex PCR; TCRdb lists only in-frame clones, some missing. The sample consists of roughly 130,000 clones, around 92% of them appearing once. The ends lost 4 bases at V and 11 bases at J; junction bases unmatched: 11. Germline loops: CDR1 SQVTM, CDR2 ANQGSEA. CDR3 size: 13 residues. The specimen was PBMCs. This receptor was identified in a man younger than 45 in good health and CMV-seronegative. The chain couples TRBV29-1 to TRBJ1-1, with 9 bases identical to TRBD1. CDR3 residues: CSVAGQGRLRAFF. The CDR3 DNA sequence: TGCAGCGTTGCCGGACAGGGGAGGTTGCGTGCTTTCTTT.